This T cell receptor (beta chain) was sequenced during a study of OX40 agonist ivuxolimab in advanced cancers. The wider study: Every patient in dose escalation had hepatocellular carcinoma, melanoma, renal cell or head and neck cancer. From roughly 23 to 90 years was the age range, with a mean of around 54 years, and nearly 85% were male. Eligibility rules accepted prior anti-PD-1, anti-PD-L1 or anti-CTLA-4 therapy, and over 35% had some. Three patients showed partial responses: one hepatocellular carcinoma and two cutaneous melanoma cases.

Germline V gene data show CDR1 as SGHRS and CDR2 as YFSETQ. V lost 1 base and J lost 1, with 9 bases in between. The CDR3 is 15 amino acids. There are a few counts of this clone. Some clones are missing from TCRdb's copy, which holds only in-frame ones; the method was immunoSEQ multiplex PCR. The sample contains about 45,000 clones, 88% of which appear only once. This clonotype was obtained from an adult with an advanced solid tumor such as melanoma, head and neck, liver or kidney cancer. The input for sequencing was CD4+ or CD8+ T cells sorted from blood, taken in a trial of the OX40 agonist ivuxolimab. The chain couples TRBV5-1 to TRBJ1-3, with D possibly matching TRBD1 (5 bases). The CDR3 sequence is CASSLKGLSGNTIYF. CDR3 sequence (DNA): TGCGCCAGCAGCTTGAAGGGGCTGTCTGGAAACACCATATATTTT.